The 10 T cell receptor beta chains in this list originate from one sample, sequenced in a study of blood T cell repertoires in COVID-19. Generated by immunoSEQ multiplex PCR, the TCRdb table keeps only in-frame clones and is missing some. The data show some 130,000 clones, 86% seen once. Sequenced sample: peripheral blood. The receptors were gathered from a woman aged 65 to 85 with COVID-19, enrolled during active disease.

As for this clone: In the same sample, other DNA sequences code for this CDR3. The chain joins TRBV7-9 to TRBJ1-2, with unresolved D. The V gene lost 0 bases and the J gene lost 0 bases, with 8 bases spanning the gap. Germline-derived CDR1 and CDR2 are SEHNR and FQNEAQ (reference sequence). The length of the CDR3 is 15 residues. The chain's CDR3 is CASSLAGGTNYGYTF. The DNA of the CDR3 is TGTGCCAGCAGCTTAGCTGGAGGGACTAACTATGGCTACACCTTC.

This clone was recorded once. The genes are TRBV5-5 and TRBJ1-2, with TRBD1 as a possible D gene (5 bases). CDR3 length equals 14 residues. Germline V gives CDR1 SGHKS, CDR2 YYEKEE (reference sequence). V was pared by 1 base and J by 5 bases, with 12 bases between. The CDR3 here is CASSLSSGGYGYTF. The DNA of the CDR3 is TGTGCCAGCAGCTTGAGTAGCGGGGGATATGGCTACACCTTC.

V and J are TRBV10-2 and TRBJ1-1, with D possibly TRBD1 on 5 matching bases. The germline CDR1 and CDR2 sequences are WSHSY and SAAADI. The germline V and J ends were trimmed by 6 bases and 3 bases, with 14 bases remaining between them. The CDR3 contains 14 residues. The CDR3 here is CASRLQGTDTEAFF. The DNA of the CDR3 is TGCGCCAGCAGACTTCAGGGAACGGACACTGAAGCTTTCTTT.

The chain uses TRBV2 and TRBJ1-2; D may be TRBD1 (6 bases). Germline lookup yields CDR1 SNHLY and CDR2 FYNNEI. The CDR3 extends over 14 amino acids. Trimming pared 7 bases from V and 8 bases from J, leaving 20 bases between. This CDR3 is CASKSGGGDRGYTF. CDR3 nucleotide sequence: TGTGCCAGCAAGTCAGGAGGGGGGGATAGAGGCTACACCTTC.

The chain has TRBV20-1 and TRBJ2-7, with D possibly being TRBD1 (5 bases). Per germline, CDR1 DFQATT and CDR2 SNEGSKA (reference sequence). The CDR3 totals 11 residues. Trimming pared 5 bases from V and 7 bases from J, leaving 12 bases between. Here the CDR3 DNA reads TGCAGTGCTCCCCTGGGGCGAGAGCAGTACTTC. Its translation: CSAPLGREQYF.

The chain couples TRBV4-1 to TRBJ1-2; 7 bases are shared with TRBD1. Germline V gene lookup returns CDR1 MGHRA and CDR2 YSYEKL. The CDR3 totals 16 residues. V was pared by 2 bases and J by 0 bases, with 6 bases of the junction left unmatched. The CDR3 sequence: CASSQFTGETNYGYTF. The DNA for the CDR3 is TGCGCCAGCAGCCAATTCACAGGGGAAACTAACTATGGCTACACCTTC.

This sequence joins TRBV3-1 (or the pseudogene TRBV3-2) and TRBJ2-1; D is possibly TRBD2 (5 bases). Trimming removed 2 bases at V and 9 bases at J, with 11 bases between. The CDR3 is 13 residues long. Germline V gene lookup returns CDR1 LGHDT and CDR2 YNNKEL (reference sequence). The CDR3 coding sequence is TGTGCCAGCAGCCAAACTAGGGCCAGTGAGCAGTTCTTC. Translated, it gives CASSQTRASEQFF.

The J gene is TRBJ2-6, the V gene TRBV7-9; D is uncertain. The V end lost 5 bases, the J end lost 2 bases, and 13 bases lay between the germline ends. This CDR3 spans 16 amino acids. Germline V gives CDR1 SEHNR, CDR2 FQNEAQ (reference sequence). This CDR3 reads CASSPGALPGANVLTF. The CDR3 nucleotides are TGTGCCAGCAGCCCCGGTGCACTCCCTGGGGCCAACGTCCTGACTTTC.

The chain employs TRBV9 and TRBJ2-2, with D maybe TRBD2 (6 bases). Germline CDR1 reads SGDLS; CDR2 reads YYNGEE. V lost 0 bases to trimming and J lost 8 bases, with 11 bases between them. The CDR3 is 14 residues long. This CDR3 reads CASSVAGSRGELFF. The DNA of the CDR3 is TGTGCCAGCAGCGTAGCCGGGAGCCGGGGGGAGCTGTTTTTT.

The V call is TRBV3-1 (or the pseudogene TRBV3-2), the J call TRBJ2-7; D not certain. The CDR3 covers 14 residues. Per the germline V gene, CDR1 is LGHDT and CDR2 is YNNKEL (reference sequence). V dropped 1 base and J dropped 2 bases, with 9 bases sitting between them. The CDR3 sequence: CASSQGGGTYEQYF. The DNA of the CDR3 is TGTGCCAGCAGCCAAGGCGGTGGCACCTACGAGCAGTACTTC.